This T cell receptor (delta chain) derives from a study of gamma-delta chains in newborns, infants, children. Across the whole study: Microbial exposure reportedly drives polyclonal innate γδ T cell expansion after birth.

TCRdb reran clone calling via CATT on the reads. The top ten hold approximately 15% of the sample, which has a few thousand delta-chain clones, under 4% seen once. This clone was seen only a few times. A read error likely explains why the TCRdb protein, taken from a much larger clone, differs from this DNA's translation at residue 11; the protein shown is translated from the DNA. This same CDR3 is encoded by further DNA sequences in the sample. The clonotype originates from a child who was a newborn, infant or young child, either healthy, febrile or measles-vaccinated (not recorded which). Material for sequencing was blood.

DNA of the CDR3: TGTGCTCTTGATGAGGCCGGCCGGGATATGCCAGCACAACTCTTCTTT. Translated, it gives CALDEAGRDMPAQLFF. The chain links TRDV1 to TRDJ2, with D possibly being TRDD3 (6 bases). The CDR3 loop spans 16 amino acids. V dropped 7 bases and J dropped 6 bases, with 21 bases sitting between them. Germline CDR1 is TSWWSYY and CDR2 is QGS.